Presented here are 15 T cell receptor beta chains from one specimen sequenced in a study of blood T cell repertoires in COVID-19. The repertoire was sequenced with immunoSEQ multiplex PCR; TCRdb's copy has only in-frame clones and lacks some. This table holds roughly 200,000 clones, 89% found once. Sequencing input: PBMCs or T cells enriched from blood (not recorded which). These receptors were obtained from a woman aged 40 to 55 with acute COVID-19.

This clone was seen just once. The V gene is TRBV11-1, the J gene TRBJ2-2; D not certain. CDR1 is SGHAT and CDR2 is FQDESV in the germline V gene (reference sequence). The CDR3 spans 14 residues. Trimming removed 5 bases at V and 1 base at J, with 8 bases between. The CDR3 nucleotides read TGTGCCAGCAGCCCACTCGTGAACACCGGGGAGCTGTTTTTT. Protein product: CASSPLVNTGELFF.

The rearrangement links TRBV27 to TRBJ1-5; 7 bases agree with TRBD1. The CDR3 consists of 14 residues. Trimming at V came to 2 bases and at J to 7 bases, leaving 5 bases not matched to a gene. Germline-derived CDR1 and CDR2 are MNHEY and SMNVEV (reference sequence). The chain's CDR3 is CASSLLGGSQPQHF. The CDR3 DNA sequence: TGTGCCAGCAGTTTACTAGGGGGCAGCCAGCCCCAGCATTTT.

This chain connects TRBV2 to TRBJ1-1; D not resolved. The germline V gene encodes CDR1 SNHLY and CDR2 FYNNEI. The CDR3 has 12 amino acids. Trimming pared 4 bases from V and 5 bases from J, leaving 8 bases between. The CDR3 nucleotides read TGTGCCAGCAGTGTTTCCGGGACTGAAGCTTTCTTT. Amino acids: CASSVSGTEAFF.

This clone was seen only once. The chain's CDR3 is CASSKGAGLNYGYTF. The CDR3 DNA is TGTGCCAGCAGCAAAGGGGCAGGGCTAAACTATGGCTACACCTTC. V and J are TRBV21-1 and TRBJ1-2; TRBD1 is taken as the D call from the table, unchecked against the DNA. TRBV21-1 is reported as a pseudogene. The CDR3 is 15 residues long.

This clone was seen only a few times. The chain couples TRBV4-3 to TRBJ2-7, with D unclear. Germline V gives CDR1 LGHNA, CDR2 YSLEER. V lost 5 bases and J 0 bases, leaving 11 bases between the germline ends. The CDR3 runs to 14 residues. In DNA, the CDR3 is TGCGCCAGCAGCTCCTACCATTCCTCCTACGAGCAGTACTTC. Its protein product is CASSSYHSSYEQYF.

The J gene is TRBJ2-2, the V gene TRBV18; D gene ambiguous. Germline-derived CDR1 and CDR2 are KGHSH and LQKENI. V was trimmed by 8 bases and J by 4 bases, leaving 8 bases between them. The CDR3 is made up of 12 amino acids. The CDR3 region is CASLTSTGELFF. CDR3 in DNA: TGTGCCAGCCTAACGAGCACCGGGGAGCTGTTTTTT. Supplemented by reference TRBV18 and TRBJ2-2, the full variable domain reads NAGVMQNPRHLVRRRGQEARLRCSPMKGHSHVYWYRQLPEEGLKFMVYLQKENIIDESGMPKERFSAEFPKEGPSILRIQQVVRGDSAAYFCASLTSTGELFFGEGSRLTVL.

The chain joins TRBV18 to TRBJ2-2, with a possible D match to TRBD1 (5 bases). CDR3 length equals 14 residues. The V and J ends lost 3 bases and 1 base respectively, with 6 bases between them. Germline loops: CDR1 KGHSH, CDR2 LQKENI. For the CDR3, the DNA is TGTGCCAGCTCACCGGACATGAACACCGGGGAGCTGTTTTTT. Protein: CASSPDMNTGELFF. Combining the CDR3 with reference TRBV18 and TRBJ2-2 gives the whole variable domain NAGVMQNPRHLVRRRGQEARLRCSPMKGHSHVYWYRQLPEEGLKFMVYLQKENIIDESGMPKERFSAEFPKEGPSILRIQQVVRGDSAAYFCASSPDMNTGELFFGEGSRLTVL.

This clone was recorded only once. The chain is built from TRBV28 and TRBJ2-7, with 10 bases matching TRBD2. From germline, CDR1 is MDHEN and CDR2 SYDVKM. With 5 bases clipped from V and 2 bases from J, the junction kept 6 bases outside the gene matches. This CDR3 region has 15 residues. CDR3: CASSHSSGGTYEQYF. The CDR3 nucleotides read TGTGCCAGCAGTCACTCTAGCGGGGGAACCTACGAGCAGTACTTC.

The CDR3 here is CASSARLAGGLYYNEQFF. The CDR3 DNA reads TGTGCCAGCAGTGCCCGACTAGCGGGGGGGCTTTACTACAATGAGCAGTTCTTC. V gene TRBV27 combines with J gene TRBJ2-1; 14 bases map to TRBD2. The CDR3 spans 18 residues. Looked up from germline, CDR1 is MNHEY and CDR2 is SMNVEV (reference sequence). The trim removed 5 bases at V and 3 bases at J, leaving 9 bases unmatched.

This sequence joins TRBV3-1 (or the pseudogene TRBV3-2) and TRBJ2-5, with D maybe TRBD1 (6 bases). The CDR3 runs 18 residues. Germline values: CDR1 LGHDT, CDR2 YNNKEL (reference sequence). The V end lost 1 base, the J end lost 6 bases, and 24 bases lay between the germline ends. The CDR3 DNA follows: TGTGCCAGCAGCCAAGGAACGCGGAACACAGGGTTTAAAAAGACCCAGTACTTC. Encoded protein: CASSQGTRNTGFKKTQYF.

J is TRBJ1-1 and V is TRBV6-5; a weak D match, TRBD1 (6 bases). The V gene's germline CDR1 is MNHEY and CDR2 SVGAGI. Trimming stripped 5 bases from V and 0 bases from J, with 13 bases between. The CDR3 is made up of 15 amino acids. The chain's CDR3 is CASSRGQPLNTEAFF. The CDR3 DNA reads TGTGCCAGCAGTCGAGGACAGCCCTTGAACACTGAAGCTTTCTTT.

V usage is TRBV28 and J usage is TRBJ1-5; 7 positions match TRBD1. Looked up from germline, CDR1 is MDHEN and CDR2 is SYDVKM. The CDR3 loop spans 15 amino acids. J gave up 4 bases and V 3 bases, and 6 bases lay outside the gene matches. The CDR3 loop reads CASSFTGARNQPQHF. In nucleotides, the CDR3 is TGTGCCAGCAGTTTTACAGGGGCGAGGAATCAGCCCCAGCATTTT. Drawing the rest from reference TRBV28 and TRBJ1-5, the complete variable domain is DVKVTQSSRYLVKRTGEKVFLECVQDMDHENMFWYRQDPGLGLRLIYFSYDVKMKEKGDIPEGYSVSREKKERFSLILESASTNQTSMYLCASSFTGARNQPQHFGDGTRLSIL.

The V gene is TRBV18, the J gene TRBJ1-5; TRBD1 agrees at 9 bases. The CDR3 has 17 residues. V lost 6 bases, J lost 4 bases, and 13 bases stayed unmatched. In germline, CDR1 is KGHSH, CDR2 LQKENI. CDR3 loop: CASSSGAGQGLNQPQHF. The CDR3 DNA sequence: TGTGCCAGCTCCTCGGGAGCGGGACAGGGACTTAATCAGCCCCAGCATTTT.

The rearrangement links TRBV27 to TRBJ2-1; D perhaps matches TRBD1 (6 bases). The CDR3 loop spans 13 amino acids. Germline-derived CDR1 and CDR2 are MNHEY and SMNVEV (reference sequence). V shed 5 bases and J shed 7 bases, with 12 bases lying between them. The CDR3 is CASSPGQKNEQFF. The DNA for the CDR3 is TGTGCCAGCAGTCCCGGACAGAAAAATGAGCAGTTCTTC.

The chain recombines TRBV18 with TRBJ2-2; no clear D gene. The germline V gene has CDR1 KGHSH and CDR2 LQKENI. The CDR3 extends over 13 amino acids. V lost 3 bases and J 4 bases, leaving 6 bases between the germline ends. The CDR3 protein is CASSPVGTGELFF. The CDR3 region has the DNA TGTGCCAGCTCACCTGTCGGCACCGGGGAGCTGTTTTTT. Variable domain in full (rest from reference TRBV18 and TRBJ2-2): NAGVMQNPRHLVRRRGQEARLRCSPMKGHSHVYWYRQLPEEGLKFMVYLQKENIIDESGMPKERFSAEFPKEGPSILRIQQVVRGDSAAYFCASSPVGTGELFFGEGSRLTVL.